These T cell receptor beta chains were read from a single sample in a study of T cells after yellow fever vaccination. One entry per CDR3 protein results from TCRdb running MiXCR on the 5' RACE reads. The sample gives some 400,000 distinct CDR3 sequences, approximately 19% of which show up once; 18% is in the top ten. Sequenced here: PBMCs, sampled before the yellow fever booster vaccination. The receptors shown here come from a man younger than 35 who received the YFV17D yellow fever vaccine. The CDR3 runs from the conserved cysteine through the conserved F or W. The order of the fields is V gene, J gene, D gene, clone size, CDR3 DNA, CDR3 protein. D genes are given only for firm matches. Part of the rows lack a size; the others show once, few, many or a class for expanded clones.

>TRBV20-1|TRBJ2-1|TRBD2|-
TGCAGTGCTAGCGGCGGGGGGGCCAATGAGCAGTTCTTC
CSASGGGANEQFF
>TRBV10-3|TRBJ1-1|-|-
TGTGCCATCAGTCCCGTCGAGGTCGGAGCTTTCTTT
CAISPVEVGAFF
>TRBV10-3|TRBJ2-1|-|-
TGTGCCATCAGTGTGAACAGGGCTAAAACCTACAATGAGCAGTTCTTC
CAISVNRAKTYNEQFF
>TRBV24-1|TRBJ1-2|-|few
TGTGCCACCAGTGGAACCGGCCTCTCCTATGGCTACACCTTC
CATSGTGLSYGYTF
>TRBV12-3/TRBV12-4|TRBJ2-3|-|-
TGTGCCAGCAGTTCTCAGGGACCCGCAGATACGCAGTATTTT
CASSSQGPADTQYF
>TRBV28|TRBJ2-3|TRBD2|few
TGTGCCAGCAGTACCCCGGGACTAGAAGGCGATACGCAGTATTTT
CASSTPGLEGDTQYF
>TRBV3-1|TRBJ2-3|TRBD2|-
TGTGCCAGCAGCCACCTAGCGGGGTCGGATACGCAGTATTTT
CASSHLAGSDTQYF
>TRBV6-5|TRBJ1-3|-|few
TGTGCCAGCAGTTACTCCGGGGCCCACCCGGGGAGAAACACCATATATTTT
CASSYSGAHPGRNTIYF
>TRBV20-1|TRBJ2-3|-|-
TGCAGTGCCCACTCCACAGATACGCAGTATTTT
CSAHSTDTQYF
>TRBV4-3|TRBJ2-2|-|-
TGCGCCAGCAGCTCTTTGGGGGGCTCCGGCACCGGGGAGCTGTTTTTT
CASSSLGGSGTGELFF
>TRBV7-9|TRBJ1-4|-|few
TGTGCCAGCAGCATGAGTCTGGGGACTGAAAAACTGTTTTTT
CASSMSLGTEKLFF
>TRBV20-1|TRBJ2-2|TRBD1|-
TGCAGTGCGGAGACAGGGATCACCGGGGAGCTGTTTTTT
CSAETGITGELFF
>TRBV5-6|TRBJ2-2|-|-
TGTGCCAGCAGCCCAGTTTCGACAGGTGCGAACACCGGGGAGCTGTTTTTT
CASSPVSTGANTGELFF
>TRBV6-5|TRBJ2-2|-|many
TGTGCCAGCAGTCCTGGGTCCGGGAGACGGAACACCGGGGAGCTGTTTTTT
CASSPGSGRRNTGELFF
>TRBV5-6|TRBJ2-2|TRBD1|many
TGTGCCAGCAGGCCCGGGACAGGGGACACCGGGGAGCTGTTTTTT
CASRPGTGDTGELFF
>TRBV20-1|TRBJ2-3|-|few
TGCAGTGCTAGAGATTTGTCAGGGTCTATCGATACGCAGTATTTT
CSARDLSGSIDTQYF
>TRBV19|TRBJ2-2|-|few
TGTGCCAGTAGTATAGGGACAGTCCCGAAGGTGTTTTTT
CASSIGTVPKVFF
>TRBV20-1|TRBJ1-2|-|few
TGCAGTGCGCGCCGGACAGTTAACTATGGCTACACCTTC
CSARRTVNYGYTF
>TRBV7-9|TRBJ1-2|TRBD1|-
TGTGCCAGCAGACGTACGGGACAGGGGTCGTATGGCTACACCTTC
CASRRTGQGSYGYTF
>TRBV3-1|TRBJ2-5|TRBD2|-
TGTGCCAGCAGCCAATCGTCGCTAGCGGGGGGGCCGGGGCAAGAGACCCAGTACTTC
CASSQSSLAGGPGQETQYF
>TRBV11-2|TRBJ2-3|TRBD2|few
TGTGCCAGCAGCTTAGCAAGCGGGGGGTATGAAGATACGCAGTATTTT
CASSLASGGYEDTQYF
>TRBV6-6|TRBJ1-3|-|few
TGTGCCAGCAGTGTGGTGGTCTCTGGAAACACCATATATTTT
CASSVVVSGNTIYF
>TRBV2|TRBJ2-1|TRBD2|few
TGTGCCAGCAGTGGTGGGACTAGCGGGGAGACCTACAATGAGCAGTTCTTC
CASSGGTSGETYNEQFF
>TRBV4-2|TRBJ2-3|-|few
TGTGCCAGCAGCCAAGAGGGGGCGGATACGCAGTATTTT
CASSQEGADTQYF
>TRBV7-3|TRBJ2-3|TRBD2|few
TGTGCCAGCAGCCCCTTTGGAGCGGGGGCGGGAGATACGCAGTATTTT
CASSPFGAGAGDTQYF
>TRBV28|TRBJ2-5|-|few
TGTGCCAGCAGTGGGTCATTGGGGGGGGCCGATGAGGGAGAGACCCAGTACTTC
CASSGSLGGADEGETQYF
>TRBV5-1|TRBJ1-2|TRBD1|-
TGCGCCAGCAGCTTATCAAACCAGGGGGCGGGTGGCTACACCTTC
CASSLSNQGAGGYTF
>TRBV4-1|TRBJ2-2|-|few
TGCGCCAGCAGCCAGGTCCCCGAGGGGACCGGGGAGCTGTTTTTT
CASSQVPEGTGELFF
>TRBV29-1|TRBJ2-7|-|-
TGCAGCGTTGGAAGGGACGGGGCCTACGAGCAGTACTTC
CSVGRDGAYEQYF
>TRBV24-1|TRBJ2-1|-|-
TGTGCCACCAGTGCAACCCCGGGTTCACAGTTCTTC
CATSATPGSQFF
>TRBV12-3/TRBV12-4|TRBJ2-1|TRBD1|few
TGTGCCAGCAGTTTACGGAGGACAGGGATGGTCGAGCAGTTCTTC
CASSLRRTGMVEQFF
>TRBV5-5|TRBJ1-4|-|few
TGTGCCAGCAGCCCTGAAAGCCAATCCCAACTGTTTTTT
CASSPESQSQLFF
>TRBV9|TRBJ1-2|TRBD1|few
TGTGCCAGCAGCGAACCCGGGACAGCGTTCTATGGCTACACCTTC
CASSEPGTAFYGYTF
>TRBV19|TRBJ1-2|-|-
TGTGCCAGTAGTATCGGTCGCCGGTACGGCTACACCTTC
CASSIGRRYGYTF
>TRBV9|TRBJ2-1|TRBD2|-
TGTGCCAGCAGCGTAGGTGACTGGAGGCTAGCGGGGTACAATGAGCAGTTCTTC
CASSVGDWRLAGYNEQFF
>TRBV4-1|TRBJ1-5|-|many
TGCGCCAGCAGCCAACGGGCAGTTAGCAATCAGCCCCAGCATTTT
CASSQRAVSNQPQHF
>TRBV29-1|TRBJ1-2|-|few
TGCAGCGTTGGGACTGTCCACTATGGCTACACCTTC
CSVGTVHYGYTF
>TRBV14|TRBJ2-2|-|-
TGTGCCAGCAGCCAACAGGGTATCTCCGGGGAGCTGTTTTTT
CASSQQGISGELFF
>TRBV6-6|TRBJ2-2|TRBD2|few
TGTGCCAGCAGTTACCCGGGGGGGTCAACCGGGGAGCTGTTTTTT
CASSYPGGSTGELFF
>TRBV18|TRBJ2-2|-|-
TGTGCCAGCTCACCACCGGGAAAACTTACCGGGGAGCTGTTTTTT
CASSPPGKLTGELFF
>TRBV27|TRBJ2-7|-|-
TGTGCCAGCAGTTTGGACCAGGGCGACGAGCAGTACTTC
CASSLDQGDEQYF
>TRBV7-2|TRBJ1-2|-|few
TGTGCCAGCAGCTTCTCGCAGGGAGTCGTGCATGGCTACACCTTC
CASSFSQGVVHGYTF
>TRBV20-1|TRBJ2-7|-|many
TGCAGTGCTCCCCATGTTGGGGCGGTGGCAGGCGAGCAGTACTTC
CSAPHVGAVAGEQYF
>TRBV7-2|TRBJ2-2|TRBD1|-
TGTGCCAGCAGCCTCGATTCCGGGACAGGGGTCGGGGAGCTGTTTTTT
CASSLDSGTGVGELFF